This T cell receptor (beta chain) was sequenced during a study of cytomegalovirus exposure and HLA in healthy donors. In the study overall: Approximately 80 million unique TCRs, all from HLA-typed donors, were included in an early release of the data.

Study-level results: Confirmation was obtained in vitro that a few CMV-associated chains are specific for CMV antigens. Later analysis demonstrated an association between a missense DCLRE1C variant and TCR beta V- and J-gene trimming.

V was trimmed by 5 bases and J by 4 bases, leaving 17 bases between them. The CDR3 contains 15 residues. The germline CDR1 and CDR2 sequences are SNHLY and FYNNEI. The PCR used 60 Vbeta and 13 Jbeta primers. Authors' processing steps: Some 9.9 million of some 80 million unique TCR beta chains were shared, per a later count. Data came from immunoSEQ multiplex PCR; TCRdb stores just in-frame clones and leaves some out. That table gives V, J and clone size, and the DNA gave D and trimming. The sample shows about 160,000 clones, more than 75% of them seen only once. Comment on this clone: Its target is unknown.

The TCR sequence derives from a man between 18 and 29 years old in good health and CMV-seropositive. The chain carries TRBV2 and TRBJ1-1; D perhaps matches TRBD1 (5 bases). Sequenced: PBMCs. CDR3 loop: CASSSRQGLSTEAFF. In DNA form, the CDR3 reads TGTGCCAGCAGTTCGCGCCAGGGTTTATCCACTGAAGCTTTCTTT.